This T cell receptor (beta chain) was found in a study of identical twins. Findings and caveats of the study: It was cross-sectional statistical analysis, not following the same donors, that the conclusions relied on. For zero-insertion analyses, partial confounding could come from invariant MAIT and iNKT cells.

This clonotype appeared many times. Its specificity is not known. Trimming took 6 bases from V and 6 from J; bases not matched to a gene: 6. Germline CDR1 and CDR2: DFQATT and SNEGSKA (reference sequence). The CDR3 has 12 amino acids. A universal primer site was incorporated via template switching, and the cDNA contained unique molecular identifiers. A single record per CDR3 protein comes from TCRdb applying MiXCR to the 5' RACE reads. This table holds approximately 680,000 distinct CDR3 sequences, just over 7% found once. The same data also contributed to another study, on yellow fever vaccine responses in identical twins.

The sequencing input was PBMCs. The V and J genes are TRBV20-1 and TRBJ1-2; 8 bases are a match to TRBD1. This clonotype was sampled from a young woman in good health. The CDR3 sequence is CSANGQGDGYTF. Here the CDR3 DNA reads TGCAGTGCCAACGGACAGGGCGATGGCTACACCTTC.